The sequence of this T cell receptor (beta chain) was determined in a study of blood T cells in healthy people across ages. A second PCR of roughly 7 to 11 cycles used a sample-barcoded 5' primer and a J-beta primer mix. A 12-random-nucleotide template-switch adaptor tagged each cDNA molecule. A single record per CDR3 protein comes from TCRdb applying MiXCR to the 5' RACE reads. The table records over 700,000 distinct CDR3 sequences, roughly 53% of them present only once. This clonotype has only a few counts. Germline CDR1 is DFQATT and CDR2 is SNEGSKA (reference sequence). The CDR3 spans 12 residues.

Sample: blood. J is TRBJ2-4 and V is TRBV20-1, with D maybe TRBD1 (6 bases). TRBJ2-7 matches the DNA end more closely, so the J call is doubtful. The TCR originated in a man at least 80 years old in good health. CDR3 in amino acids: CSAQEGVYEQYF. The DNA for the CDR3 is TGCAGTGCTCAAGAGGGGGTGTACGAGCAGTACTTC.